Presented here are 2 T cell receptor beta chains from one specimen sequenced in a study of OX40 agonist ivuxolimab in advanced cancers. Assay: immunoSEQ multiplex PCR; the TCRdb copy retains only in-frame clones and omits some. The top ten hold less than 15% of the sample, which has tens of thousands of clones, approximately 91% seen once. Sequences were derived from CD4+ or CD8+ T cells sorted from blood, sampled in a trial of the OX40 agonist ivuxolimab. All receptors derive from an adult with an advanced solid tumor such as melanoma, head and neck, liver or kidney cancer.

The V gene is TRBV4-1, the J gene TRBJ1-5; D is unclear. V dropped 3 bases and J dropped 0 bases, with 15 bases sitting between them. The CDR3 runs 17 residues. Germline V gene data show CDR1 as MGHRA and CDR2 as YSYEKL. This CDR3 reads CASSQSPAGGSNQPQHF. As DNA, the CDR3 is TGCGCCAGCAGCCAGTCCCCCGCGGGAGGTAGCAATCAGCCCCAGCATTTT.

V is TRBV28 and J is TRBJ1-5; no firm D call. Trimming took off 3 bases at V and 0 bases at J, with 24 bases between the two ends. Germline V lookup: CDR1 MDHEN, CDR2 SYDVKM. The CDR3 sequence is 20 residues long. CDR3 sequence reads: CASSLTSHSAYQYSNQPQHF. For the CDR3, the DNA is TGTGCCAGCAGTTTGACCTCCCATTCAGCGTACCAATATAGCAATCAGCCCCAGCATTTT.